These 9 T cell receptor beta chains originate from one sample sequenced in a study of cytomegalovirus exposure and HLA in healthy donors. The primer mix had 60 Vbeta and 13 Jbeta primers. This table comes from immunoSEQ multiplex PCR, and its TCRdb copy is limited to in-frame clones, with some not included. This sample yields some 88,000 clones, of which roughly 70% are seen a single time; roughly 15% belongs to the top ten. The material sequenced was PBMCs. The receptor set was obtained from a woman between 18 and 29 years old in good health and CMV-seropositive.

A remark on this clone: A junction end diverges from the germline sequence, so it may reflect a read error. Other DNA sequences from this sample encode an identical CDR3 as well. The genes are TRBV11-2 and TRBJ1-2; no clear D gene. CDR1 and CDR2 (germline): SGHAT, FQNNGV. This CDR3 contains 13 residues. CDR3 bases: TGTGCCAGCAGCCCGGCGGGAGACTATGGCTATACCTTC. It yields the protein CASSPAGDYGYTF.

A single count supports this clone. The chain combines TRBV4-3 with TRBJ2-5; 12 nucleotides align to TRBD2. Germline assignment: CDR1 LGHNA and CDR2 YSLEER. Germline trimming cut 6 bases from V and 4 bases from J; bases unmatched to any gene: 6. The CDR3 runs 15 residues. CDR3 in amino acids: CASSSEGLAGETQYF. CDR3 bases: TGCGCCAGCAGTTCTGAGGGACTAGCGGGAGAGACCCAGTACTTC.

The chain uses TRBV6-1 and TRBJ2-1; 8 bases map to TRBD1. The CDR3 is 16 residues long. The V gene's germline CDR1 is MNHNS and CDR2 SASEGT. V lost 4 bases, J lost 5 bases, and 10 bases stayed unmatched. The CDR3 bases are TGTGCCAGCAGTGCGCTCAGGGGGCGGCCTAACAATGAGCAGTTCTTC. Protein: CASSALRGRPNNEQFF.

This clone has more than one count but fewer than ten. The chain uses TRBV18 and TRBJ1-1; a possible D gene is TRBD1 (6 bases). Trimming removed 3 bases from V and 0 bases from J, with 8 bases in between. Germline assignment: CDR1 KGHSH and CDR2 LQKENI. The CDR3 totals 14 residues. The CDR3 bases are TGTGCCAGCTCACCTGACAGGTTGAACACTGAAGCTTTCTTT. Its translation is CASSPDRLNTEAFF.

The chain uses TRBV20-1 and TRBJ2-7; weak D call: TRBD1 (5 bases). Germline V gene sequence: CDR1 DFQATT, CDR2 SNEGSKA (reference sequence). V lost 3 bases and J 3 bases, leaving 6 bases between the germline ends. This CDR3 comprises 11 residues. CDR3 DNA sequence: TGCAGTGCTAGGGACAACTACGAGCAGTACTTC. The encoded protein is CSARDNYEQYF.

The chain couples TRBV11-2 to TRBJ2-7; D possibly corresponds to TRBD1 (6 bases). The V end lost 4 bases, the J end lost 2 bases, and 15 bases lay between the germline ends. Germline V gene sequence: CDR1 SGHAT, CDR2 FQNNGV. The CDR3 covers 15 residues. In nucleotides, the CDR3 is TGTGCCAGCAGCTCGATACAGGGCTTTCCCTACGAGCAGTACTTC. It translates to CASSSIQGFPYEQYF.

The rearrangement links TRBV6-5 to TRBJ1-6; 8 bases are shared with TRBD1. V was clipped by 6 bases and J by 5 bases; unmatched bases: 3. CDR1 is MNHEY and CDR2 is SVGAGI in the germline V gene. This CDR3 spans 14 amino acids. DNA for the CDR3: TGTGCCAGCAGGAGGACAGGGAATAATTCACCCCTCCACTTT. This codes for CASRRTGNNSPLHF.

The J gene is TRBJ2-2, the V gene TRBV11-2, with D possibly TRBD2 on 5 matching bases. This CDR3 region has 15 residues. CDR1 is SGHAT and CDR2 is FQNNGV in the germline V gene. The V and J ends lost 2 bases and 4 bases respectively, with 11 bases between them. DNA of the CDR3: TGTGCCAGCAGCTTATTCCGTGGGAGCACCGGGGAGCTGTTTTTT. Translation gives CASSLFRGSTGELFF.

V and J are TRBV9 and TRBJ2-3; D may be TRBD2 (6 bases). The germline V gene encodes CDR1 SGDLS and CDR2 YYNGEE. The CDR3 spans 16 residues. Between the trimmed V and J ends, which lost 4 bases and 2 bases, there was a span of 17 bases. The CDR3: CASSPLPGRATDTQYF. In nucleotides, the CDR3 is TGTGCCAGCAGCCCCCTCCCCGGGAGAGCCACAGATACGCAGTATTTT.